This entry lists 28 T cell receptor beta chains sequenced from one sample in a study of blood T cell repertoires in COVID-19. The data were produced by immunoSEQ multiplex PCR, yet TCRdb's version contains in-frame clones alone and is incomplete. The table has 130,000 or so clones, approximately 82% seen once. Sequenced sample: peripheral blood. Source of these receptors: an elderly man with active or convalescent COVID-19.

The genes are TRBV4-1 and TRBJ2-6, with D possibly being TRBD1 (5 bases). There are 16 residues in the CDR3. Germline lookup yields CDR1 MGHRA and CDR2 YSYEKL. Trimming stripped 3 bases from V and 7 bases from J, with 16 bases between. This CDR3 is CASSQLPGLAANVLTF. CDR3 nucleotides: TGCGCCAGCAGCCAGCTGCCAGGGTTGGCCGCCAACGTCCTGACTTTC.

There are a few counts of this clone. The CDR3 spells CASSDSSDSNYGYTF. CDR3 nucleotides: TGTGCCAGCAGTGACTCGAGCGACAGTAACTATGGCTACACCTTC. This chain joins TRBV6-4 and TRBJ1-2; D is possibly TRBD1 (5 bases). Germline loops: CDR1 MRHNA, CDR2 SNTAGT. The length of the CDR3 is 15 residues. Trimming removed 0 bases at V and 1 base at J, with 9 bases between.

V and J are TRBV19 and TRBJ1-6; 9 bases are a match to TRBD1. The V and J ends lost 5 bases and 3 bases, in that order; junction bases with no gene match: 2. CDR3 length: 15 amino acids. Germline CDR1 LNHDA, CDR2 SQIVND (reference sequence). In DNA form, the CDR3 reads TGTGCCAGTAGTCCGACAGGGGGCTATAATTCACCCCTCCACTTT. Amino acid sequence: CASSPTGGYNSPLHF.

Note on this clone: Sequence at one end of the junction differs from germline and may be a read error. The chain joins TRBV2 to TRBJ1-2, with TRBD1 as a possible D gene (6 bases). The CDR3 sequence is 12 residues long. Looked up from germline, CDR1 is SNHLY and CDR2 is FYNNEI. The CDR3 loop is CASSERDRTGSF. The CDR3 coding sequence is TGTGCCAGCAGTGAACGGGATCGTACAGGGTCCTTC.

The CDR3: CASSSGRTGGYEQYF. CDR3 in DNA: TGTGCCAGCAGCTCGGGGAGGACAGGGGGATACGAGCAGTACTTC. The chain has TRBV6-2 or TRBV6-3 and TRBJ2-7, with TRBD1 matching over 10 bases. With 6 bases clipped from V and 4 bases from J, the junction kept 9 bases outside the gene matches. The CDR3 length is 15 residues. In germline, CDR1 is MNHEY, CDR2 SVGEGT.

The chain joins TRBV27 to TRBJ1-1, with D tentatively TRBD1 (5 bases). Germline V CDR1 and CDR2: MNHEY, SMNVEV (reference sequence). Trimming stripped 5 bases from V and 0 bases from J, with 10 bases between. This CDR3 comprises 14 residues. Here the CDR3 DNA reads TGTGCCAGCAGTGGGGGAGGTTTGAACACTGAAGCTTTCTTT. It translates to CASSGGGLNTEAFF.

The chain uses TRBV28 and TRBJ2-5; D ambiguous. Germline CDR1 MDHEN, CDR2 SYDVKM. The CDR3 covers 13 residues. Trimming took 6 bases from V and 7 from J, leaving 15 bases between them. The chain's CDR3 is CASRSEGSGTQYF. CDR3 coding DNA: TGTGCCAGCAGGAGTGAAGGCTCAGGGACCCAGTACTTC. The full variable domain, with the rest looked up from reference TRBV28 and TRBJ2-5, is DVKVTQSSRYLVKRTGEKVFLECVQDMDHENMFWYRQDPGLGLRLIYFSYDVKMKEKGDIPEGYSVSREKKERFSLILESASTNQTSMYLCASRSEGSGTQYFGPGTRLLVL.

This clone is a singleton in its sample. V gene TRBV6-5 combines with J gene TRBJ2-3, with unresolved D. Trimming stripped 6 bases from V and 0 bases from J, with 10 bases between. Germline V gene lookup returns CDR1 MNHEY and CDR2 SVGAGI. This CDR3 has 14 amino acids. This CDR3 is CASSQRTSTDTQYF. The CDR3 DNA reads as TGTGCCAGCAGCCAAAGAACTAGCACAGATACGCAGTATTTT.

V and J are TRBV6-6 and TRBJ2-1; D perhaps matches TRBD2 (6 bases). The V end lost 6 bases, the J end lost 5 bases, and 11 bases lay between the germline ends. The CDR3 sequence is 13 residues long. CDR1 and CDR2 (germline): MNHNY, SVGAGI (reference sequence). The CDR3 DNA follows: TGTGCCAGCAGCTCCTGGGGGGACAATGAGCAGTTCTTC. It yields the protein CASSSWGDNEQFF.

Here the CDR3 DNA reads TGCAGCGTTGAAGAAGTACAGGGGGGGACCTACGAGCAGTACTTC. Translation: CSVEEVQGGTYEQYF. The chain combines TRBV29-1 with TRBJ2-7, with D perhaps TRBD1 (8 bases). The CDR3 runs to 15 residues. Germline CDR1 SQVTM, CDR2 ANQGSEA. Trimming stripped 0 bases from V and 2 bases from J, with 14 bases between.

This chain uses TRBV12-5 with TRBJ1-1, with D unclear. Per the germline V gene, CDR1 is LGHNT and CDR2 is FRNRAP. The V end was cut by 8 bases, the J end by 5 bases, with 15 bases between. The length of the CDR3 is 13 residues. This chain's CDR3 is CASTPGAGTEAFF. The CDR3 region has the DNA TGTGCTAGTACCCCTGGTGCGGGGACTGAAGCTTTCTTT.

V usage is TRBV11-2 and J usage is TRBJ1-3; D remains ambiguous. Germline V gives CDR1 SGHAT, CDR2 FQNNGV. The CDR3 totals 15 residues. V dropped 5 bases and J dropped 2 bases, with 13 bases sitting between them. The chain's CDR3 is CASSNTGSAGNTIYF. In DNA, the CDR3 is TGTGCCAGCAGCAACACGGGGTCAGCTGGAAACACCATATATTTT.

This clone showed up many times. The chain employs TRBV6-5 and TRBJ2-3; TRBD1 agrees at 8 bases. V lost 7 bases, J lost 4 bases, and 7 bases stayed unmatched. In germline, CDR1 is MNHEY, CDR2 SVGAGI. This CDR3 is built from 14 residues. The CDR3 sequence: CASTPGQESDTQYF. The DNA of the CDR3 is TGTGCCAGCACCCCGGGACAGGAATCAGATACGCAGTATTTT.

The chain uses TRBV5-1 and TRBJ2-3; 10 nucleotides agree with TRBD1. CDR1 is SGHRS and CDR2 is YFSETQ in the germline V gene. V lost 3 bases to trimming and J lost 4 bases; unmatched junction nucleotides: 8. The CDR3 totals 16 residues. This CDR3 is CASSWGGQGVADTQYF. The CDR3 DNA reads TGCGCCAGCAGCTGGGGAGGACAGGGGGTGGCAGATACGCAGTATTTT.

The chain links TRBV9 to TRBJ2-1; no clear D gene. V lost 0 bases to trimming and J lost 3 bases, with 10 bases between them. The CDR3 is 15 residues long. Per the germline V gene, CDR1 is SGDLS and CDR2 is YYNGEE. The CDR3 DNA follows: TGTGCCAGCAGCGTAGATGGTTACGGCTACAATGAGCAGTTCTTC. Translating it yields CASSVDGYGYNEQFF.

In DNA, the CDR3 is TGTGCCAGCAGGACAGGGCTGGAGACCCAGTACTTC. Its translation: CASRTGLETQYF. The V and J genes are TRBV12-3 or TRBV12-4 and TRBJ2-5; TRBD1 agrees at 7 bases. The CDR3 loop spans 12 amino acids. The V segment lost 6 bases and the J segment 5 bases; nucleotides outside the gene matches: 3.

The chain recombines TRBV7-8 with TRBJ2-4; D perhaps matches TRBD1 (5 bases). This CDR3 comprises 17 residues. The germline V and J ends were trimmed by 2 bases and 0 bases, with 14 bases remaining between them. The germline CDR1 and CDR2 sequences are SGHVS and FQNEAQ. The CDR3 DNA follows: TGTGCCAGCAGCTTACTAACAGGCCAACTAGCCAAAAACATTCAGTACTTC. This codes for CASSLLTGQLAKNIQYF.

The chain employs TRBV19 and TRBJ1-5, with 9 positions matching TRBD1. CDR3 length: 15 residues. Losses at the gene ends were 4 bases for V and 5 bases for J; bases not matched to a gene: 6. The germline gives CDR1 LNHDA, CDR2 SQIVND (reference sequence). The CDR3 here is CASSTLTGGDQPQHF. In nucleotides, the CDR3 is TGTGCCAGTAGTACTTTAACAGGGGGCGATCAGCCCCAGCATTTT.

This rearrangement joins TRBV6-6 to TRBJ2-3; TRBD2 aligns across 8 bases. The trim removed 8 bases at V and 4 bases at J, leaving 11 bases unmatched. CDR3 size: 15 residues. CDR1 is MNHNY and CDR2 is SVGAGI in the germline V gene (reference sequence). In DNA form, the CDR3 reads TGTGCCAGCCTTAGGGACGGGGGGGCCCCAGATACGCAGTATTTT. Amino acids: CASLRDGGAPDTQYF.

The CDR3 bases are TGTGCTAGTGCCTTACGGCGGTCTAACTATGGCTACACCTTC. Translated: CASALRRSNYGYTF. The V and J genes are TRBV12-5 and TRBJ1-2; no reliable D call. The V end was cut by 7 bases, the J end by 0 bases, with 12 bases between. The CDR3 runs 14 residues. CDR1 is LGHNT and CDR2 is FRNRAP in the germline V gene. The full variable domain, in which reference TRBV12-5 and TRBJ1-2 provide the parts outside the CDR3, is DARVTQTPRHKVTEMGQEVTMRCQPILGHNTVFWYRQTMMQGLELLAYFRNRAPLDDSGMPKDRFSAEMPDATLATLKIQPSEPRDSAVYFCASALRRSNYGYTFGSGTRLTVV.

This clone is a singleton in its sample. The rearrangement uses TRBV19 and TRBJ1-6; 10 bases fit TRBD1. The junction had 5 bases not matched to a gene; V was cut back by 5 bases and J by 10 bases. The CDR3 loop spans 14 amino acids. Germline V gene data show CDR1 as LNHDA and CDR2 as SQIVND (reference sequence). CDR3 nucleotide sequence: TGTGCCAGTAGTTGGGACAGGGGTAGGTCACCCCTCCACTTT. Translating gives CASSWDRGRSPLHF.

This clone was observed once. This chain uses TRBV6-5 with TRBJ2-2, with D perhaps matching TRBD1 (5 bases). CDR1 MNHEY and CDR2 SVGAGI come from the germline V gene. Trimming shortened V by 0 bases and J by 9 bases, and 11 bases separated the two germline ends. The length of the CDR3 is 14 residues. The CDR3 loop is CASSYSAGWRELFF. CDR3 coding DNA: TGTGCCAGCAGTTACTCGGCAGGGTGGAGGGAGCTGTTTTTT.

This chain links TRBV9 with TRBJ1-1; 9 bases are a match to TRBD1. The CDR3 extends over 17 amino acids. Germline V gene data show CDR1 as SGDLS and CDR2 as YYNGEE. Trimming removed 0 bases from V and 1 base from J; junction bases left unmatched: 7. As DNA, the CDR3 is TGTGCCAGCAGCGTAGGAAGGACAGGGGCCGGGAACACTGAAGCTTTCTTT. This codes for CASSVGRTGAGNTEAFF. Drawing the rest from reference TRBV9 and TRBJ1-1, the complete variable domain is DSGVTQTPKHLITATGQRVTLRCSPRSGDLSVYWYQQSLDQGLQFLIQYYNGEERAKGNILERFSAQQFPDLHSELNLSSLELGDSALYFCASSVGRTGAGNTEAFFGQGTRLTVV.

The J gene is TRBJ1-1, the V gene TRBV10-3, with 8 positions matching TRBD1. The CDR3 loop spans 14 amino acids. V lost 6 bases and J lost 2; bases outside the gene matches: 5. Germline V gives CDR1 ENHRY, CDR2 SYGVKD. The CDR3 region is CAISGQGLNTEAFF. As DNA, the CDR3 is TGTGCCATCAGCGGACAGGGCCTAAACACTGAAGCTTTCTTT.

The J gene is TRBJ1-2, the V gene TRBV7-3; 10 positions agree with TRBD1. The germline V gene encodes CDR1 SGHTA and CDR2 FQGTGA. The CDR3 is 14 amino acids. J was trimmed by 6 bases and V by 5 bases; bases with no gene match: 6. As DNA, the CDR3 is TGTGCCAGCAGCCCGACCGGGACAGGGGATGGCTACACCTTC. Translated, it gives CASSPTGTGDGYTF.

This chain uses TRBV7-3 with TRBJ2-5; 8 bases map to TRBD2. Germline V CDR1 and CDR2: SGHTA, FQGTGA. The CDR3 contains 14 residues. The junction had 7 bases not matched to a gene; V was cut back by 5 bases and J by 5 bases. CDR3 DNA: TGTGCCAGCAGCCGGGGGGGCGGTAGGGAGACCCAGTACTTC. Translating it yields CASSRGGGRETQYF.

V is TRBV7-9 and J is TRBJ1-6; no reliable D call. Trimming took 5 bases from V and 7 from J, leaving 9 bases between them. This CDR3 is built from 13 residues. Germline-derived CDR1 and CDR2 are SEHNR and FQNEAQ (reference sequence). The CDR3 reads CASSVLENSPLHF. The DNA of the CDR3 is TGTGCCAGCAGCGTTCTCGAGAATTCACCCCTCCACTTT.

The chain is built from TRBV13 and TRBJ1-2; a weak D match, TRBD1 (6 bases). CDR1 and CDR2 (germline): PRHDT, FYEKMQ (reference sequence). The V gene lost 5 bases and the J gene lost 7 bases, with 17 bases spanning the gap. The CDR3 is 14 amino acids. The CDR3 sequence is CASSLDGQGSGYTF. Here the CDR3 DNA reads TGTGCCAGCAGCCTCGATGGGCAGGGGAGTGGCTACACCTTC.